These 2 T cell receptor beta chains share one sample of origin, sequenced in a study of blood T cell repertoires in COVID-19. Sequencing used immunoSEQ multiplex PCR; TCRdb keeps in-frame clones, though not all of them. The profile covers hundreds of thousands of clones, with approximately 83% appearing a single time and approximately 3.5% taken by the ten largest. Sequencing was performed on PBMCs or T cells enriched from blood (not recorded which). The receptors originated from a woman aged 40-49 years with acute COVID-19.

In its sample, this clone was seen once. The chain is built from TRBV27 and TRBJ2-2, with 7 bases fitting TRBD2. Germline-derived CDR1 and CDR2 are MNHEY and SMNVEV (reference sequence). The junction had 3 bases not matched to a gene; V was cut back by 5 bases and J by 0 bases. CDR3 length: 15 residues. In nucleotides, the CDR3 is TGTGCCAGCAGTAAGGGAGGGACGAACACCGGGGAGCTGTTTTTT. Translation: CASSKGGTNTGELFF.

In its sample, this clone was seen a few times. The chain uses TRBV19 and TRBJ2-7; 7 bases fit TRBD1. The ends lost 3 bases at V and 3 bases at J; junction bases unmatched: 5. The CDR3 contains 14 residues. Germline CDR1 is LNHDA and CDR2 is SQIVND (reference sequence). For the CDR3, the DNA is TGTGCCAGTAGTATCGGGACAGCGAACTACGAGCAGTACTTC. Residues: CASSIGTANYEQYF.